Listed below are T cell receptor beta chains from one sample, sequenced in a study of blood T cell repertoires in COVID-19. TCRdb keeps only in-frame clones here, not all; method: immunoSEQ multiplex PCR. The table has 130,000 to 150,000 clones, about 90% seen once. The sequenced sample consisted of peripheral blood. These receptors came from an elderly man with acute or convalescent COVID-19. The CDR3 runs from the conserved cysteine through the conserved F or W. A D gene is named only where the DNA matches it firmly. Clone size appears in some rows only: once, few, many, or a class for an expanded clone.

>NA|NA|TRBV18|TRBJ2-1
CASSPGVAVYNEQFF
TGTGCCAGCTCACCGGGGGTAGCGGTATACAATGAGCAGTTCTTC
>NA|NA|TRBV7-9|TRBJ2-2
CASRRRSTGELFF
TGTGCCAGCAGGCGGAGGAGCACCGGGGAGCTGTTTTTT
>NA|NA|TRBV3-1/TRBV3-2|TRBJ2-7
CASSRGGASSYEQYF
TGTGCCAGCAGCCGGGGGGGGGCGAGCTCCTACGAGCAGTACTTC
>NA|NA|TRBV19|TRBJ2-3
CASRAQGDITDTQYF
TGTGCCAGTAGGGCACAGGGCGACATCACAGATACGCAGTATTTT
>once|NA|TRBV3-1/TRBV3-2|TRBJ1-2
CASSPDPDSYGYTF
TGTGCCAGCAGTCCCGACCCGGACAGTTATGGCTACACCTTC
>once|NA|TRBV18|TRBJ1-5
CASSPIDSSNQPQHF
TGTGCCAGCTCACCGATTGACAGTAGCAATCAGCCCCAGCATTTT
>NA|NA|TRBV19|TRBJ2-7
CASSISGSLGSYEQYF
TGTGCCAGTAGCATCTCAGGTTCCCTCGGCTCCTACGAGCAGTACTTC
>NA|NA|TRBV2|TRBJ2-7
CASSWDTREQYF
TGTGCCAGCAGTTGGGACACTCGGGAGCAGTACTTC
>once|NA|TRBV5-6|TRBJ1-5
CASSLVGQPQHF
TGTGCCAGCAGCTTAGTCGGTCAGCCCCAGCATTTT
>once|TRBD1|TRBV5-1|TRBJ2-5
CASSYQGQVQETQYF
TGCGCCAGCAGCTACCAGGGACAGGTCCAAGAGACCCAGTACTTC
>NA|NA|TRBV28|TRBJ2-5
CASSFIETQYF
TGTGCCAGCAGTTTTATTGAGACCCAGTACTTC
>NA|TRBD2|TRBV10-3|TRBJ2-3
CAISEGLAGTDTQYF
TGTGCCATCAGTGAGGGACTAGCTGGCACAGATACGCAGTATTTT
>NA|TRBD1|TRBV3-1/TRBV3-2|TRBJ1-3
CASSQGLTGRLSDF
TGTGCCAGCAGCCAAGGGCTGACAGGGCGACTATCGGATTTT
>few|NA|TRBV7-9|TRBJ1-5
CASSWEGNQPQHF
TGTGCCAGCAGCTGGGAGGGCAATCAGCCCCAGCATTTT
>NA|TRBD1|TRBV2|TRBJ2-7
CASRDRGIMGEQYF
TGTGCCAGCAGGGACAGGGGAATTATGGGCGAGCAGTACTTC
>NA|TRBD2|TRBV7-6|TRBJ2-2
CASSSGTSGRRWTGATGELFF
TGTGCCAGCAGCTCCGGGACTAGCGGGAGAAGATGGACGGGGGCCACCGGGGAGCTGTTTTTT
>once|NA|TRBV3-1/TRBV3-2|TRBJ1-5
CASSQVAGQEPQHF
TGTGCCAGCAGCCAAGTGGCGGGTCAGGAGCCCCAGCATTTT
>NA|TRBD1|TRBV2|TRBJ1-5
CASKRGQGDNQPQHF
TGTGCCAGCAAGCGGGGACAGGGCGACAATCAGCCCCAGCATTTT
>NA|NA|TRBV28|TRBJ1-2
CASSSTDTMGYTF
TGTGCCAGCAGCTCGACAGATACTATGGGCTACACCTTC
>NA|NA|TRBV28|TRBJ1-1
CASSYNRLTTPNTEAFF
TGTGCCAGCAGTTACAACCGTCTTACCACGCCGAACACTGAAGCTTTCTTT
>NA|TRBD2|TRBV4-1|TRBJ2-5
CASSYGLAGVQETQYF
TGCGCCAGCAGTTACGGACTAGCGGGGGTTCAAGAGACCCAGTACTTC
>once|NA|TRBV19|TRBJ2-2
CATSRQAANTGELFF
TGTGCCACCTCCCGACAGGCCGCGAACACCGGGGAGCTGTTTTTT
>NA|NA|TRBV7-8|TRBJ1-1
CASSLVQGRGAEAFF
TGTGCCAGCAGCTTAGTACAGGGACGGGGGGCTGAAGCTTTCTTT
>NA|TRBD2|TRBV28|TRBJ2-3
CASSLHGTSGTDTQYF
TGTGCCAGCAGCCTTCATGGGACTAGCGGCACAGATACGCAGTATTTT
>NA|NA|TRBV6-5|TRBJ2-1
CASSYSLSSYNEQFF
TGTGCCAGCAGTTACTCCCTGAGCTCCTACAATGAGCAGTTCTTC
>NA|TRBD1|TRBV24-1|TRBJ2-2
CATSDLHRGHNTGELFF
TGTGCCACCAGTGATTTGCACAGGGGACATAACACCGGGGAGCTGTTTTTT
>NA|TRBD1|TRBV19|TRBJ2-7
CASSLLPGQGAREQYF
TGTGCCAGTAGCCTCCTGCCGGGACAGGGGGCCCGCGAGCAGTACTTC
>NA|NA|TRBV3-1/TRBV3-2|TRBJ2-3
CASSPRLARDTQYF
TGTGCCAGCAGCCCGCGCCTCGCCCGAGATACGCAGTATTTT
>NA|TRBD2|TRBV7-2|TRBJ2-5
CASSYLGLAGGPTQYF
TGTGCCAGCAGCTACCTGGGACTAGCGGGAGGGCCGACCCAGTACTTC